This T cell receptor (beta chain) derives from a study of control samples from healthy donors and cancer patients. Method: immunoSEQ multiplex PCR; TCRdb's copy keeps in-frame clones and lacks some. The repertoire includes about 55,000 clones, approximately 86% of them detected once, and approximately 3.8% sits in the top ten. This clone was detected only a few times. Trimming cost V 8 bases and J 0 bases, with 17 bases left between them. The CDR3 runs 16 residues. Per germline, CDR1 SNHLY and CDR2 FYNNEI. J is TRBJ1-3 and V is TRBV2, with D perhaps matching TRBD1 (6 bases). Sequencing input: blood. The receptor comes from a man between 50 and 59 years old in good health. This CDR3 reads CASSKGGDLSGNTIYF. The CDR3 DNA reads TGTGCCAGCTCAAAAGGGGGGGACCTCTCTGGAAACACCATATATTTT.